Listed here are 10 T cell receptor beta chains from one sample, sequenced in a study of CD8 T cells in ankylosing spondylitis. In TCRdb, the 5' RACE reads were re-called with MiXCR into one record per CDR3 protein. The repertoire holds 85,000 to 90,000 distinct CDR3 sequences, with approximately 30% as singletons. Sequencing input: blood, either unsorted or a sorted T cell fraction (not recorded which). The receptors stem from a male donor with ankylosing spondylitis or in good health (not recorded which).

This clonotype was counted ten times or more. The CDR3 DNA reads as TGTGCCAGCAGTTGGGACAGGACTGTTATGAACACCGGGGAGCTGTTTTTT. Protein: CASSWDRTVMNTGELFF. The chain has TRBV6-5 and TRBJ2-2, with TRBD1 matching 8 bases. V lost 4 bases, J lost 1 base, and 8 bases stayed unmatched. The CDR3 spans 17 residues. Germline V gene sequence: CDR1 MNHEY, CDR2 SVGAGI.

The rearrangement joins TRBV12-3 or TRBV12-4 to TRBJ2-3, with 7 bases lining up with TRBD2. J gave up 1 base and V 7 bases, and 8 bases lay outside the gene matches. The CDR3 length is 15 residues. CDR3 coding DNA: TGTGCCAGCACCCCGAGGCTAGCGGGCACAGATACGCAGTATTTT. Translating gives CASTPRLAGTDTQYF.

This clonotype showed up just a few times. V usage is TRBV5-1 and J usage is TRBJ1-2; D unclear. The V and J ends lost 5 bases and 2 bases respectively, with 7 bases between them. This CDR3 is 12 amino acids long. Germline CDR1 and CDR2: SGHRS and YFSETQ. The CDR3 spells CASRDENYGYTF. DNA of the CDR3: TGCGCCAGCAGGGACGAGAACTATGGCTACACCTTC.

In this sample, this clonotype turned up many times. CDR3 loop: CASSSGQTTDTQYF. The CDR3 nucleotides read TGTGCCAGCAGCTCGGGACAGACCACAGATACGCAGTATTTT. The chain is built from TRBV11-2 and TRBJ2-3, with 7 bases matching TRBD1. This CDR3 is built from 14 residues. With V trimmed by 4 bases and J by 2 bases, 3 bases remained unmatched. CDR1 is SGHAT and CDR2 is FQNNGV in the germline V gene.

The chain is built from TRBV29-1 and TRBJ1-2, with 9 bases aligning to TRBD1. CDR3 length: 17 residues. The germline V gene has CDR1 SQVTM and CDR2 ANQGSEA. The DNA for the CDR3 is TGCAGTGCTCGCAAGAAAACCGGGACAGGGTTTAGAGATGGCTACACCTTC. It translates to CSARKKTGTGFRDGYTF.

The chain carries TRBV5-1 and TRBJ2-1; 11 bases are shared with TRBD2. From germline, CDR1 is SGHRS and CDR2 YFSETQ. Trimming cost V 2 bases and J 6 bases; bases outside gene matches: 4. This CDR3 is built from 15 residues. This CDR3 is CASSFVTSGSNEQFF. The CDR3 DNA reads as TGCGCCAGCAGCTTCGTCACTAGCGGGAGCAATGAGCAGTTCTTC.

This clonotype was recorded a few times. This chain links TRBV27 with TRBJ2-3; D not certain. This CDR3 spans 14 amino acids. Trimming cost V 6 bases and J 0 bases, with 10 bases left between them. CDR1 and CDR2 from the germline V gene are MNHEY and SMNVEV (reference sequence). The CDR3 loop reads CASSRSPSTDTQYF. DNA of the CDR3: TGTGCCAGCAGCCGATCACCTAGCACAGATACGCAGTATTTT.

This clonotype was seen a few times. As DNA, the CDR3 is TGTGCCAGCAGCAGAGCCGGGACAGGGAACTCTGGAAACACCATATATTTT. It specifies CASSRAGTGNSGNTIYF. The chain is built from TRBV7-2 and TRBJ1-3; 9 nucleotides align to TRBD1. Looked up from germline, CDR1 is SGHTA and CDR2 is FQGNSA. The CDR3 covers 17 residues. V was pared by 5 bases and J by 0 bases, with 8 bases of the junction left unmatched.

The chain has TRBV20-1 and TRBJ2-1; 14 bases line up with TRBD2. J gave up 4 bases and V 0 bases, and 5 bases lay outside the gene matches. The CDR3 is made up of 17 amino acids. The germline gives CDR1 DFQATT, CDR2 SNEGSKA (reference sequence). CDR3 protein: CSARDRGLAGEYNEQFF. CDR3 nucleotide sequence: TGCAGTGCTAGAGACCGGGGACTAGCGGGGGAATACAATGAGCAGTTCTTC.

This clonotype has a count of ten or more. The CDR3 DNA sequence: TGCAGTGCTAGAGCACCAGCGGGAGGACGGGAGCTGTTTTTT. The encoded protein is CSARAPAGGRELFF. V gene TRBV20-1 combines with J gene TRBJ2-2; the match to TRBD2 covers 9 bases. The CDR3 runs 14 residues. Germline CDR1 and CDR2: DFQATT and SNEGSKA (reference sequence). V dropped 1 base and J dropped 9; count of bases not matched to a gene: 6.